The entry that follows covers one T cell receptor (beta chain) sequence. The antigen is undetermined. Clones were read by immunoSEQ multiplex PCR, and TCRdb kept only the in-frame ones, dropping some. This table holds over 75,000 clones, roughly nine tenths found once. The data belong to a study of graft-versus-host responses after intestinal transplantation. V dropped 5 bases and J dropped 4; count of bases not matched to a gene: 6. This CDR3 contains 15 residues. From germline, CDR1 is SNHLY and CDR2 FYNNEI. The TCR comes from a human donor who received an intestinal transplant. Source: unstimulated CD4+ T cells sorted from spleen or lymph node cells, taken before intestinal transplant. This chain connects TRBV2 to TRBJ2-2; TRBD1 agrees at 8 bases. The CDR3 nucleotides read TGTGCCAGCAGTTTGGACAGGGTAGCCACCGGGGAGCTGTTTTTT. Translating gives CASSLDRVATGELFF.